What follows are 3 T cell receptor beta chains derived from one specimen sequenced in a study of T cell repertoires in cytomegalovirus infection. TCRdb re-called the reads with MiXCR, one entry per CDR3 protein. This table has 570,000 or so distinct CDR3 sequences, around two fifths appearing once. These receptors' antigens are unknown. Sequencing used cultured PBMCs, obtained from culture after CMV antigen stimulation. All receptors derive from a human donor in good health (CMV status not recorded). Some clones in this sample may be carry-over from other donors' samples.

This clonotype was observed a handful of times. This chain connects TRBV27 to TRBJ1-1; possibly TRBD1 for D (5 bases). V lost 6 bases and J lost 4, with 12 bases in between. The germline V gene has CDR1 MNHEY and CDR2 SMNVEV (reference sequence). CDR3 length: 13 residues. CDR3 loop: CASRLTAGTEAFF. The CDR3 DNA sequence: TGTGCCAGCAGACTGACAGCCGGCACTGAAGCTTTCTTT.

This chain links TRBV4-3 with TRBJ1-1; 10 nucleotides agree with TRBD1. Germline assignment: CDR1 LGHNA and CDR2 YSLEER. The V and J ends lost 2 bases and 5 bases, in that order; junction bases with no gene match: 2. The CDR3 runs 14 residues. CDR3 amino acids: CASSQPGQGTEAFF. CDR3 in DNA: TGCGCCAGCAGCCAACCGGGACAGGGGACTGAAGCTTTCTTT.

The chain couples TRBV6-6 to TRBJ1-6; no reliable D call. V was clipped by 8 bases and J by 3 bases, with 8 bases between them. CDR1 and CDR2 from the germline V gene are MNHNY and SVGAGI (reference sequence). The CDR3 is 13 amino acids. CDR3 amino acids: CASRRDYNSPLHF. CDR3 bases: TGTGCCAGCCGGCGGGACTATAATTCACCCCTCCACTTT.